These T cell receptor beta chains were read from a single sample in a study of regulatory T cells in long-lasting Graves disease. TCRdb reanalysed the multiplex PCR reads using MiXCR and keeps one entry per CDR3 protein. The sample has hundreds of thousands of distinct CDR3 sequences; around 15% are singletons. The sample was also reused in another study, on T cells in Graves' hyperthyroidism and ophthalmopathy.

Sequenced material: peripheral blood mononuclear cells (PBMCs), taken at new diagnosis, from a patient treated with antithyroid drugs. The receptors derive from a woman in her thirties with Graves disease. The CDR3 runs from the conserved cysteine through the conserved F or W. A D gene is named only where the DNA matches it firmly. The size entry is marked missing in some rows and otherwise reads once, few, many or a size class.

cdr3_aa cdr3_nt j_call d_call clone_size v_call
CAISETGGNVGGYTF TGTGCCATCAGTGAGACGGGAGGCAACGTTGGTGGCTACACCTTC TRBJ1-2 . many TRBV10-3
CASSGRSLSSYNEQFF TGTGCCAGCTCTGGGCGTAGTCTAAGCTCCTACAATGAGCAGTTCTTC TRBJ2-1 . . TRBV6-1
CASSYPIPLRQGERSYEQYF TGTGCCAGCAGTTACCCTATCCCCCTAAGACAGGGGGAAAGGTCCTACGAGCAGTACTTC TRBJ2-7 TRBD1 many TRBV28
CASSRTDSGNTIYF TGTGCCAGCAGTCGGACAGACTCTGGAAACACCATATATTTT TRBJ1-3 . many TRBV6-1
CSARPSGSGVLGETQYF TGCAGTGCTAGGCCGAGTGGTTCGGGAGTGCTGGGAGAGACCCAGTACTTC TRBJ2-5 . few TRBV20-1
CASSHRGLEGGYGYTF TGTGCCAGCAGCCACCGGGGCCTGGAGGGAGGCTATGGCTACACCTTC TRBJ1-2 . few TRBV3-1
CASSLQGLLYNEQFF TGCGCCAGCAGCTTACAGGGGCTACTCTACAATGAGCAGTTCTTC TRBJ2-1 TRBD1 many TRBV5-1
CSARAGQKTGTQYF TGCAGTGCTAGAGCGGGACAAAAAACGGGGACCCAGTACTTC TRBJ2-5 . few TRBV20-1
CATSRRTGGMNTEAFF TGTGCCACCAGCAGAAGGACAGGAGGAATGAACACTGAAGCTTTCTTT TRBJ1-1 TRBD1 few TRBV15
CSASQSLLGDTQYF TGCAGTGCTAGCCAATCTCTACTCGGGGATACGCAGTATTTT TRBJ2-3 . many TRBV20-1
CASSIDVGVPYNEQFF TGTGCCAGTAGTATAGATGTCGGGGTCCCCTACAATGAGCAGTTCTTC TRBJ2-1 . . TRBV19
CASSLLRGLAGEGQETQYF TGTGCCAGCAGTTTATTACGGGGACTAGCGGGAGAGGGTCAAGAGACCCAGTACTTC TRBJ2-5 TRBD2 . TRBV12-3/TRBV12-4
CSARKGLAGDNSYNEQFF TGCAGTGCTAGAAAGGGACTAGCGGGGGATAACTCCTACAATGAGCAGTTCTTC TRBJ2-1 TRBD2 many TRBV20-1
CASRGDSPGTQYF TGTGCCAGCCGTGGGGACTCCCCCGGTACGCAGTATTTT TRBJ2-3 . many TRBV2
CACSPGPLPNEQYF TGTGCCTGTAGCCCGGGACCTTTACCCAACGAGCAGTACTTC TRBJ2-7 . once TRBV30
CASSSTMGTGANVLTF TGCGCCAGCAGCTCTACAATGGGAACTGGGGCCAACGTCCTGACTTTC TRBJ2-6 . . TRBV5-1
CSVEKLVNTDTQYF TGCAGCGTTGAAAAGCTAGTTAACACAGATACGCAGTATTTT TRBJ2-3 . few TRBV29-1
CASSLSSGLAASNTGELFF TGTGCCAGCAGCTTAAGCTCGGGACTAGCGGCCTCGAACACCGGGGAGCTGTTTTTT TRBJ2-2 TRBD2 few TRBV13
CASKGTYNEQFF TGTGCCAGCAAGGGAACCTACAATGAGCAGTTCTTC TRBJ2-1 . many TRBV19
CASRGQSVLSGSPLHF TGTGCCAGCAGAGGACAGTCAGTACTCTCCGGGTCACCCCTCCACTTT TRBJ1-6 . few TRBV6-1
CASSAQLTDTQYF TGCGCCAGCAGTGCACAGCTCACAGATACGCAGTATTTT TRBJ2-3 . few TRBV10-1
CASSWAPSRVDNEQFF TGCGCCAGCAGCTGGGCCCCGAGCCGCGTGGACAATGAGCAGTTCTTC TRBJ2-1 . few TRBV5-1
CASSLGQGGGSNQPQHF TGTGCCAGCAGCCTTGGACAGGGGGGAGGGAGCAATCAGCCCCAGCATTTT TRBJ1-5 TRBD1 many TRBV11-2
CASSASYGYTF TGTGCCAGCAGCGCCAGTTATGGCTACACCTTC TRBJ1-2 . many TRBV7-9
CASTPARSSGNTIYF TGTGCCAGCACCCCGGCCAGGTCCTCTGGAAACACCATATATTTT TRBJ1-3 . . TRBV28
CASSLVTSGNNEQFF TGCGCCAGCAGCTTGGTTACTAGCGGGAACAATGAGCAGTTCTTC TRBJ2-1 TRBD2 many TRBV5-1
CASSGSGGRSNSPLHF TGTGCCAGCAGCGGCTCAGGGGGCAGGAGTAATTCACCCCTCCACTTT TRBJ1-6 TRBD1 few TRBV9
CATSDPGGPEETQYF TGTGCCACCAGTGACCCGGGGGGCCCTGAGGAGACCCAGTACTTC TRBJ2-5 . few TRBV24-1
CASSPGQLLSNYGYTF TGTGCCAGCTCACCCGGGCAGCTACTTTCTAACTATGGCTACACCTTC TRBJ1-2 . . TRBV18
CAWSGTSPEAFF TGTGCCTGGAGTGGTACCTCCCCCGAAGCTTTCTTT TRBJ1-1 . few TRBV30
CASSDRGFYEQYF TGTGCCAGCAGTGACAGGGGTTTCTACGAGCAGTACTTC TRBJ2-7 . many TRBV2
CASSFAGGGTDTQYF TGTGCCAGCAGCTTTGCGGGAGGGGGCACAGATACGCAGTATTTT TRBJ2-3 TRBD2 many TRBV28
CASRAGGGYTF TGTGCCAGCCGAGCAGGGGGTGGCTACACCTTC TRBJ1-2 TRBD1 many TRBV12-3/TRBV12-4
CASSQEPGQPQHF TGCGCCAGCAGCCAAGAACCCGGACAGCCCCAGCATTTT TRBJ1-5 . few TRBV4-1
CSVEDQGDTQYF TGCAGCGTTGAAGATCAGGGAGATACGCAGTATTTT TRBJ2-3 . few TRBV29-1
CASSFGGPTSGRGNEQFF TGCGCCAGCAGCTTCGGGGGGCCTACTAGCGGGAGAGGCAATGAGCAGTTCTTC TRBJ2-1 TRBD2 few TRBV5-1
CASSSHGLSEKLFF TGTGCCAGCTCAAGTCACGGGCTTTCTGAAAAACTGTTTTTT TRBJ1-4 . many TRBV28
CASSPTGTVDEKLFF TGTGCCAGCAGCCCGACCGGGACAGTGGATGAAAAACTGTTTTTT TRBJ1-4 TRBD1 . TRBV7-9
CASSSGTGVLRTGELFF TGTGCCAGCAGTTCCGGGACTGGCGTTTTAAGAACCGGGGAGCTGTTTTTT TRBJ2-2 . few TRBV6-5
CASTPRDPGQPGELFF TGTGCCAGCACCCCCAGGGACCCGGGACAGCCCGGGGAGCTGTTTTTT TRBJ2-2 TRBD1 . TRBV2
CASSFSGSYEQYF TGTGCCAGCAGTTTCAGCGGTAGCTACGAGCAGTACTTC TRBJ2-7 . many TRBV28
CASSQDIGLGDEQYF TGTGCCAGCAGCCAAGATATAGGGCTTGGGGACGAGCAGTACTTC TRBJ2-7 . . TRBV11-3